This entry lists 30 T cell receptor beta chains sequenced from one sample in a study of cytomegalovirus exposure and HLA in healthy donors. This PCR relied on a set of 60 Vbeta primers and 13 Jbeta primers. This table comes from immunoSEQ multiplex PCR, and its TCRdb copy is limited to in-frame clones, with some not included. The sample holds approximately 120,000 clones, approximately 80% seen once. Sequencing input: PBMCs. Receptor source: a woman in her thirties in good health and CMV-seronegative.

The V and J genes are TRBV28 and TRBJ1-1, with D possibly being TRBD1 (5 bases). V lost 7 bases and J 3 bases, leaving 15 bases between the germline ends. Germline CDR1 and CDR2: MDHEN and SYDVKM. This CDR3 is built from 14 residues. The CDR3 sequence: CASTDPGHHTEAFF. As DNA, the CDR3 is TGTGCCAGCACAGACCCCGGACATCACACTGAAGCTTTCTTT.

This clone has only one observation. Compared with germline, one end of the junction differs, possibly owing to a read error. This chain joins TRBV7-7 and TRBJ2-3; D not resolved. Germline values: CDR1 SSHAT, CDR2 FNYEAQ (reference sequence). The length of the CDR3 is 14 residues. This CDR3 reads CASSPSVGTDTQYF. The CDR3 DNA follows: TGTGCTAGCAGCCCCTCAGTTGGCACAGATACGCAGTATTTT.

This clone was observed a single time. The chain employs TRBV7-9 and TRBJ2-5; 11 positions agree with TRBD2. The CDR3 is 16 residues long. J gave up 1 base and V 5 bases, and 6 bases lay outside the gene matches. Germline V lookup: CDR1 SEHNR, CDR2 FQNEAQ (reference sequence). CDR3 in amino acids: CASSPRLAGTQETQYF. CDR3 DNA: TGTGCCAGCAGCCCAAGACTAGCGGGAACCCAAGAGACCCAGTACTTC. Full variable domain (outside the CDR3, taken from reference TRBV7-9 and TRBJ2-5): DTGVSQNPRHKITKRGQNVTFRCDPISEHNRLYWYRQTLGQGPEFLTYFQNEAQLEKSRLLSDRFSAERPKGSFSTLEIQRTEQGDSAMYLCASSPRLAGTQETQYFGPGTRLLVL.

This chain links TRBV28 with TRBJ2-7, with 9 bases lining up with TRBD1. The CDR3 contains 16 residues. From germline, CDR1 is MDHEN and CDR2 SYDVKM. With 4 bases clipped from V and 5 bases from J, the junction kept 12 bases outside the gene matches. CDR3 amino acids: CASSSSPGQGTHEQYF. The CDR3 region has the DNA TGTGCCAGCAGTTCATCTCCGGGACAGGGAACCCACGAGCAGTACTTC.

The rearrangement uses TRBV19 and TRBJ2-2; tentatively, D is TRBD1 (6 bases). Germline assignment: CDR1 LNHDA and CDR2 SQIVND (reference sequence). V dropped 5 bases and J dropped 4 bases, with 14 bases sitting between them. The CDR3 runs 15 residues. CDR3 nucleotides: TGTGCCAGTAGTTATTTGGGGGCCGGCACCGGGGAGCTGTTTTTT. Encoded protein: CASSYLGAGTGELFF.

The V and J genes are TRBV4-1 and TRBJ2-2; D unresolved. The length of the CDR3 is 12 residues. Trimming pared 5 bases from V and 5 bases from J, leaving 6 bases between. Germline V gives CDR1 MGHRA, CDR2 YSYEKL. CDR3 protein: CASSYRTGELFF. The CDR3 region has the DNA TGCGCCAGCAGCTATAGAACCGGGGAGCTGTTTTTT.

This clone was seen a handful of times. The DNA for the CDR3 is TGCAGCGTTCTAGCGGACTCCTACGAGCAGTACTTC. Protein: CSVLADSYEQYF. The chain couples TRBV29-1 to TRBJ2-7, with 7 bases aligning to TRBD2. V was pared by 5 bases and J by 0 bases, with 1 base of the junction left unmatched. This CDR3 has 12 amino acids. Germline CDR1 SQVTM, CDR2 ANQGSEA.

The chain carries TRBV7-2 and TRBJ1-1; perhaps TRBD1 as D (6 bases). Trimming stripped 5 bases from V and 4 bases from J, with 17 bases between. Germline lookup yields CDR1 SGHTA and CDR2 FQGNSA. There are 15 residues in the CDR3. The CDR3 nucleotides read TGTGCCAGCAGCCCAGAACCCAGGGGAGCCACTGAAGCTTTCTTT. It encodes CASSPEPRGATEAFF.

V is TRBV7-9 and J is TRBJ1-2; perhaps TRBD1 as D (5 bases). Trimming took 5 bases from V and 3 from J, leaving 16 bases between them. CDR3 length: 15 residues. From germline, CDR1 is SEHNR and CDR2 FQNEAQ (reference sequence). CDR3: CASSPNSGRDYGYTF. For the CDR3, the DNA is TGTGCCAGCAGCCCAAATTCAGGCAGGGACTATGGCTACACCTTC.

CDR3 sequence (DNA): TGTGCCAGCAGCCAAGAGTCCGGGAGTGGGGAGCAGTACTTC. It translates to CASSQESGSGEQYF. This sequence joins TRBV14 and TRBJ2-7; TRBD2 is a possible D gene (6 bases). Trimming took 0 bases from V and 7 from J, leaving 13 bases between them. Per the germline V gene, CDR1 is SGHDN and CDR2 is FVKESK. The CDR3 consists of 14 residues.

The rearrangement links TRBV6-5 to TRBJ2-7; TRBD1 agrees at 7 bases. This CDR3 is built from 15 residues. V shed 4 bases and J 1 base; nucleotides not matched to a gene: 7. Germline V lookup: CDR1 MNHEY, CDR2 SVGAGI. The CDR3, as DNA: TGTGCCAGCAGTTCCGGGACAGCAAATTCCTACGAGCAGTACTTC. This gives the protein CASSSGTANSYEQYF.

This clone showed up just a few times. The CDR3 DNA reads as TGTGCCAGCAGCGCACAGTCTAATATCGCTGCGCCCCAGTTCTTC. Amino acid sequence: CASSAQSNIAAPQFF. The V and J genes are TRBV7-9 and TRBJ2-1; no reliable D call. In germline, CDR1 is SEHNR, CDR2 FQNEAQ (reference sequence). V was shortened by 5 bases and J by 13 bases, with 24 bases between the two germline ends. The CDR3 is made up of 15 amino acids.

The rearrangement joins TRBV21-1 to TRBJ2-3; the table's D call TRBD2 went unverified against the DNA. TRBV21-1 is marked as a pseudogene. The length of the CDR3 is 14 residues. CDR3 in DNA: TGTGCCAAACCCCAAAGCGGGAGCAGAGATACGCAGTATTTT. Amino acids: CAKPQSGSRDTQYF.

The V call is TRBV5-6, the J call TRBJ1-4; no clear D gene. V was clipped by 4 bases and J by 0 bases, with 7 bases between them. Per germline, CDR1 SGHDT and CDR2 YYEEEE. The CDR3 has 14 residues. CDR3 nucleotide sequence: TGTGCCAGCAGCCAGTCTGCAACTAATGAAAAACTGTTTTTT. Protein product: CASSQSATNEKLFF.

The J gene is TRBJ2-5, the V gene TRBV7-2; no definite D call. CDR3 length: 16 residues. Trimming stripped 4 bases from V and 2 bases from J, with 17 bases between. The germline V gene encodes CDR1 SGHTA and CDR2 FQGNSA. The CDR3 DNA sequence: TGTGCCAGCAGCTCATCCCTCTTGGCAGGACAAGAGACCCAGTACTTC. Its translation is CASSSSLLAGQETQYF.

This sequence joins TRBV6-1 and TRBJ1-5, with 9 bases that match TRBD1. Germline loops: CDR1 MNHNS, CDR2 SASEGT. V gave up 4 bases and J gave up 6 bases; unmatched junction bases: 7. CDR3 size: 15 residues. The CDR3 sequence: CASSGGQGGGQPQHF. The CDR3 nucleotides are TGTGCCAGCAGTGGGGGACAGGGAGGCGGTCAGCCCCAGCATTTT.

The chain has TRBV6-5 and TRBJ1-3; 7 bases map to TRBD1. The CDR3 covers 15 residues. Per the germline V gene, CDR1 is MNHEY and CDR2 is SVGAGI. V lost 0 bases to trimming and J lost 5 bases; unmatched junction nucleotides: 4. CDR3 bases: TGTGCCAGCAGTTACTCCAGGGGGATAAGAAACACCATATATTTT. Translating gives CASSYSRGIRNTIYF.

This chain connects TRBV7-9 to TRBJ1-2, with D maybe TRBD1 (6 bases). This CDR3 has 16 amino acids. V lost 5 bases, J lost 2 bases, and 18 bases lay in between. Germline values: CDR1 SEHNR, CDR2 FQNEAQ (reference sequence). The DNA for the CDR3 is TGTGCCAGCAGCCCTACGGCACAGGGAATAAACTATGGCTACACCTTC. Amino acid sequence: CASSPTAQGINYGYTF.

The chain employs TRBV19 and TRBJ1-4; TRBD1 is a possible D gene (6 bases). V shed 3 bases and J shed 5 bases, with 10 bases lying between them. The CDR3 totals 14 residues. Germline V gene sequence: CDR1 LNHDA, CDR2 SQIVND (reference sequence). CDR3 in amino acids: CASSIWQGNEKLFF. The CDR3 coding sequence is TGTGCCAGTAGTATCTGGCAGGGGAATGAAAAACTGTTTTTT.

This clone has just a few counts. The CDR3 is CASSVVPDRVHYGYTF. CDR3 coding DNA: TGTGCCAGCAGCGTAGTTCCGGACAGGGTCCATTATGGCTACACCTTC. This chain joins TRBV9 and TRBJ1-2; TRBD1 aligns across 8 bases. The CDR3 is 16 amino acids. Trimming took 0 bases from V and 5 from J; bases not matched to a gene: 9. The germline gives CDR1 SGDLS, CDR2 YYNGEE.

This chain uses TRBV5-5 with TRBJ2-2, with 11 bases that match TRBD2. The V segment lost 5 bases and the J segment 4 bases; nucleotides outside the gene matches: 4. CDR1 and CDR2 (germline): SGHKS, YYEKEE (reference sequence). CDR3 size: 15 residues. The CDR3 is CASSPGTSGTGELFF. DNA of the CDR3: TGTGCCAGCAGTCCAGGGACTAGCGGCACCGGGGAGCTGTTTTTT.

V gene TRBV9 combines with J gene TRBJ2-2, with D possibly being TRBD2 (5 bases). Trimming pared 5 bases from V and 7 bases from J, leaving 18 bases between. The CDR3 sequence is 15 residues long. The germline gives CDR1 SGDLS, CDR2 YYNGEE. CDR3 coding DNA: TGTGCCAGCAGTCCCGACTATATGATACTCGGGGAGCTGTTTTTT. Amino acid sequence: CASSPDYMILGELFF.

The V and J genes are TRBV2 and TRBJ2-4, with 10 bases matching TRBD2. Germline CDR1 SNHLY, CDR2 FYNNEI. V lost 5 bases and J lost 1; bases outside the gene matches: 2. The CDR3 is 15 amino acids. CDR3 region: CASSLAGAAKNIQYF. Here the CDR3 DNA reads TGTGCCAGCAGTCTAGCGGGAGCCGCCAAAAACATTCAGTACTTC.

V is TRBV28 and J is TRBJ1-4; D not resolved. Trimming left V 8 bases short and J 8 bases short, with 18 bases between. This CDR3 is 14 amino acids long. The germline V gene has CDR1 MDHEN and CDR2 SYDVKM. This CDR3 is CASSLRSIGEKLFF. As DNA, the CDR3 is TGTGCCAGCTCCTTACGCAGTATCGGGGAAAAACTGTTTTTT.

The chain joins TRBV7-8 to TRBJ1-1; D gene ambiguous. Germline V CDR1 and CDR2: SGHVS, FQNEAQ. V was shortened by 5 bases and J by 1 base, with 8 bases between the two germline ends. The CDR3 is 13 residues long. CDR3 DNA sequence: TGTGCCAGCAGCCGACGGGAGAACACTGAAGCTTTCTTT. Protein sequence: CASSRRENTEAFF.

This sequence joins TRBV10-3 and TRBJ2-6; tentatively, D is TRBD1 (7 bases). This CDR3 has 14 residues. Germline V CDR1 and CDR2: ENHRY, SYGVKD. The V and J ends lost 9 bases and 4 bases respectively, with 13 bases between them. CDR3 DNA: TGTGCCATTGCCAGGGGGGACGGGGCCAACGTCCTGACTTTC. Its translation: CAIARGDGANVLTF.

This sequence joins TRBV11-3 and TRBJ2-7; 7 nucleotides line up with TRBD1. Trimming removed 3 bases from V and 1 base from J; junction bases left unmatched: 6. This CDR3 region has 15 residues. Germline CDR1 and CDR2: SGHNT and YENEEA. DNA of the CDR3: TGTGCCAGCAGCTTGCGACAGGGACCTTCCTACGAGCAGTACTTC. This codes for CASSLRQGPSYEQYF.

V usage is TRBV9 and J usage is TRBJ2-5, with no clear D. Germline values: CDR1 SGDLS, CDR2 YYNGEE. Trimming stripped 2 bases from V and 3 bases from J, with 8 bases between. CDR3 length equals 13 residues. The CDR3 DNA is TGTGCCAGCAGCGTTTGGAGCGAAGAGACCCAGTACTTC. It yields the protein CASSVWSEETQYF. Full variable domain (rest looked up from reference TRBV9 and TRBJ2-5): DSGVTQTPKHLITATGQRVTLRCSPRSGDLSVYWYQQSLDQGLQFLIQYYNGEERAKGNILERFSAQQFPDLHSELNLSSLELGDSALYFCASSVWSEETQYFGPGTRLLVL.

As concerns this clone: Mismatch with germline at one junction end may stem from a read error. This chain uses TRBV7-9 with TRBJ2-7; D not certain. Per the germline V gene, CDR1 is SEHNR and CDR2 is FQNEAQ (reference sequence). CDR3 length: 12 amino acids. This chain's CDR3 is CSSSLSSPEQYF. CDR3 DNA sequence: TGTTCCAGCAGCTTATCTAGTCCCGAGCAGTACTTC.

The J gene is TRBJ2-7, the V gene TRBV2; D is perhaps TRBD1 (6 bases). Looked up from germline, CDR1 is SNHLY and CDR2 is FYNNEI. The CDR3 is 13 residues long. V lost 6 bases, J lost 6 bases, and 15 bases lay in between. The CDR3 reads CASRVYRESEQYF. CDR3 DNA sequence: TGTGCCAGCAGAGTTTACAGGGAATCCGAGCAGTACTTC.